This TCR beta chain was captured by sequencing in a study of CD8 T cells in Susac syndrome. Study-level points and caveats: The CD4+ T cell repertoires of Susac syndrome were found to show no clonal expansion.

From blood CD8+ and CD4+ T cells, TCR beta sequences were generated. Remarks on this clonotype: Its antigen is not known.

The authors reverse transcribed roughly 0.5 to 1 ug RNA with random hexamers. It was immunoSEQ multiplex PCR that amplified TCR beta CDR3 across 54 Vbeta and 13 Jbeta. One entry per CDR3 protein, called by TCRdb with MiXCR from the immunoSEQ multiplex PCR reads. The table has some 110,000 distinct CDR3 sequences, 95% to 96% seen once. Trimming stripped 0 bases from V and 5 bases from J, with 7 bases between. CDR3 length: 12 amino acids. Germline V CDR1 and CDR2: SQVTM, ANQGSEA. The specimen was CD4+ T cells from PBMCs. This TCR derives from a human donor with Susac syndrome. The chain recombines TRBV29-1 with TRBJ1-2; unclear D gene. The CDR3 protein is CSVEDLDYGYTF. The CDR3 coding sequence is TGCAGCGTTGAAGATTTGGATTATGGCTACACCTTC.